A single sample gave rise to the 17 T cell receptor beta chains below, sequenced in a study of identical twins. TCRdb analysed the 5' RACE reads with MiXCR anew, one entry per CDR3 protein. The data hold around 490,000 distinct CDR3 sequences, with about 20% observed a single time. The same specimen was also included in a second study, on yellow fever vaccine responses in identical twins.

The material sequenced was CD4+ T cells sorted from blood. Receptor source: a woman in her late teens or twenties in good health.

The rearrangement links TRBV27 to TRBJ1-1; D gene uncertain. CDR3 length: 16 residues. V lost 3 bases and J 0 bases, leaving 14 bases between the germline ends. CDR1 MNHEY and CDR2 SMNVEV come from the germline V gene (reference sequence). The CDR3 DNA sequence: TGTGCCAGCAGTTTTGGTGACTTCTACATGAACACTGAAGCTTTCTTT. Translating it yields CASSFGDFYMNTEAFF.

The chain links TRBV7-9 to TRBJ1-6; D is unclear. CDR1 and CDR2 from the germline V gene are SEHNR and FQNEAQ (reference sequence). CDR3 length: 12 amino acids. With 5 bases removed from V and 10 bases from J, the gap between germline ends came to 9 bases. CDR3 coding DNA: TGTGCCAGCAGCCCACAAGGGTCACCCCTCCACTTT. Amino acids: CASSPQGSPLHF.

The V call is TRBV4-1, the J call TRBJ2-1; TRBD1 matches at 9 bases. Germline V gene data show CDR1 as MGHRA and CDR2 as YSYEKL. V dropped 4 bases and J dropped 5; count of bases not matched to a gene: 18. CDR3 size: 19 residues. The CDR3 protein is CASSRGTGRASGSNNEQFF. CDR3 DNA sequence: TGCGCCAGCAGCCGCGGGACAGGGAGAGCGAGCGGGTCAAACAATGAGCAGTTCTTC.

This clonotype was detected only a few times. This chain uses TRBV7-8 with TRBJ2-5, with 7 nucleotides matching TRBD1. The length of the CDR3 is 15 residues. Germline V gene data show CDR1 as SGHVS and CDR2 as FQNEAQ. With V trimmed by 2 bases and J by 5 bases, 8 bases remained unmatched. The CDR3 region is CASSLTEGAWETQYF. Written as DNA, the CDR3 is TGTGCCAGCAGCTTAACAGAGGGGGCCTGGGAGACCCAGTACTTC.

The chain combines TRBV20-1 with TRBJ2-2; D is perhaps TRBD2 (5 bases). The CDR3 totals 12 residues. Germline values: CDR1 DFQATT, CDR2 SNEGSKA (reference sequence). The V gene lost 7 bases and the J gene lost 6 bases, with 12 bases spanning the gap. The chain's CDR3 is CSGSVGAGELFF. The CDR3 bases are TGCAGTGGTTCAGTCGGGGCCGGGGAGCTGTTTTTT.

This chain joins TRBV12-3 or TRBV12-4 and TRBJ2-5, with TRBD1 identical over 8 bases. The CDR3 has 15 amino acids. After removal of 7 bases from V and 3 bases from J, the junction contained 10 bases not matched to a gene. In nucleotides, the CDR3 is TGTGCCAGCACCGGGACAGGCGGACTAAAAGAGACCCAGTACTTC. Protein: CASTGTGGLKETQYF.

This chain joins TRBV20-1 and TRBJ2-7; D is tentatively TRBD1 or TRBD2 (6 bases each). The ends were cut back, 1 base at V and 5 bases at J, with 15 bases in the middle. This CDR3 has 14 amino acids. The V gene's germline CDR1 is DFQATT and CDR2 SNEGSKA (reference sequence). This CDR3 reads CSARVPRGGNEQYF. CDR3 nucleotide sequence: TGCAGTGCTAGAGTCCCCAGGGGAGGCAACGAGCAGTACTTC.

There are a few counts of this clonotype. The chain links TRBV2 to TRBJ2-7; D may match TRBD1 or TRBD2 (5 bases each). Germline assignment: CDR1 SNHLY and CDR2 FYNNEI. Trimming left V 7 bases short and J 3 bases short, with 10 bases between. This CDR3 region has 12 residues. CDR3 amino acids: CASKGPFYEQYF. In DNA, the CDR3 is TGTGCCAGCAAGGGACCTTTCTACGAGCAGTACTTC.

This clonotype was counted ten times or more. The chain couples TRBV5-1 to TRBJ2-1, with 9 bases aligning to TRBD1. Germline CDR1 reads SGHRS; CDR2 reads YFSETQ. Trimming at V came to 4 bases and at J to 4 bases, leaving 6 bases not matched to a gene. The length of the CDR3 is 15 residues. CDR3 nucleotides: TGCGCCAGCAGCAAGGGACAGGGAAAGTACAATGAGCAGTTCTTC. This gives the protein CASSKGQGKYNEQFF.

This clonotype was seen only a few times. This sequence joins TRBV7-8 and TRBJ1-4; 8 bases match TRBD1. CDR1 is SGHVS, CDR2 FQNEAQ, per germline. The length of the CDR3 is 13 residues. The junction had 4 bases not matched to a gene; V was cut back by 5 bases and J by 8 bases. For the CDR3, the DNA is TGTGCCAGCAGCCCCCACAGGGGGGAAAAACTGTTTTTT. It translates to CASSPHRGEKLFF.

V gene TRBV20-1 combines with J gene TRBJ1-4; D gene unclear. The CDR3 spans 13 residues. V lost 4 bases and J 8 bases, leaving 14 bases between the germline ends. In germline, CDR1 is DFQATT, CDR2 SNEGSKA (reference sequence). The CDR3 sequence is CSAKRPPVEKLFF. The CDR3 coding sequence is TGCAGTGCTAAACGACCCCCGGTAGAAAAACTGTTTTTT.

This clonotype was seen more than once but under ten times. This chain links TRBV7-6 with TRBJ2-2, with D possibly TRBD2 on 7 matching bases. The CDR3 length is 20 residues. CDR1 is SGHVS and CDR2 is FNYEAQ in the germline V gene. V shed 3 bases and J shed 3 bases, with 26 bases lying between them. The CDR3 reads CASSFPGKQGGKFDTGELFF. CDR3 DNA sequence: TGTGCCAGCAGCTTCCCCGGGAAACAGGGAGGGAAGTTCGACACCGGGGAGCTGTTTTTT. Complete variable domain (other parts from reference TRBV7-6 and TRBJ2-2): GAGVSQSPRYKVTKRGQDVALRCDPISGHVSLYWYRQALGQGPEFLTYFNYEAQQDKSGLPNDRFSAERPEGSISTLTIQRTEQRDSAMYRCASSFPGKQGGKFDTGELFFGEGSRLTVL.

The chain links TRBV10-3 to TRBJ2-7; 12 nucleotides align to TRBD2. Germline loops: CDR1 ENHRY, CDR2 SYGVKD. The CDR3 has 15 amino acids. V dropped 6 bases and J dropped 2; count of bases not matched to a gene: 5. The CDR3 DNA follows: TGTGCCATCAGGCCGACTAGCGGGAGCGCCTACGAGCAGTACTTC. Encoded protein: CAIRPTSGSAYEQYF.

This clonotype was picked up a small number of times. The chain joins TRBV20-1 to TRBJ1-1; D possibly corresponds to TRBD1 (6 bases). Germline CDR1 is DFQATT and CDR2 is SNEGSKA (reference sequence). The CDR3 loop spans 14 amino acids. V shed 5 bases and J shed 3 bases, with 16 bases lying between them. The CDR3 here is CSASTGIRDTEAFF. The CDR3 coding sequence is TGCAGTGCTTCTACAGGGATCCGGGACACTGAAGCTTTCTTT.

Only a few counts were recorded for this clonotype. The chain is built from TRBV29-1 and TRBJ2-6; TRBD1 aligns across 7 bases. CDR3 length: 16 amino acids. Germline CDR1 and CDR2: SQVTM and ANQGSEA. The J segment lost 5 bases and the V segment lost 0 bases, leaving 7 bases of the junction unmatched. The CDR3 sequence is CSVEDSYRGRANVLTF. The CDR3 nucleotides are TGCAGCGTTGAAGATAGTTACAGGGGAAGGGCCAACGTCCTGACTTTC.

This clonotype has more than one count but fewer than ten. The genes are TRBV6-1 and TRBJ2-3, with TRBD1 identical over 8 bases. Unmatched junction bases numbered 4, after V lost 8 bases and J lost 3 bases. The CDR3 spans 13 residues. The germline V gene has CDR1 MNHNS and CDR2 SASEGT. The CDR3 DNA sequence: TGTGCCAGCCAGGACAGGGTGACAGATACGCAGTATTTT. Its protein product is CASQDRVTDTQYF.

This clonotype was picked up many times. V usage is TRBV5-1 and J usage is TRBJ2-3; D possibly matches TRBD1 or TRBD2 (5 bases each). Germline V gene data show CDR1 as SGHRS and CDR2 as YFSETQ. CDR3 size: 14 residues. Trimming cost V 4 bases and J 0 bases, with 9 bases left between them. The DNA for the CDR3 is TGCGCCAGCAGCCCGGGACGGAGCACAGATACGCAGTATTTT. Its protein product is CASSPGRSTDTQYF. Full variable domain (rest looked up from reference TRBV5-1 and TRBJ2-3): KAGVTQTPRYLIKTRGQQVTLSCSPISGHRSVSWYQQTPGQGLQFLFEYFSETQRNKGNFPGRFSGRQFSNSRSEMNVSTLELGDSALYLCASSPGRSTDTQYFGPGTRLTVL.